This T cell receptor beta chain was sequenced in a study of blood T cells in healthy people across ages (dated by TCRdb to the mid-2010s). At the level of the whole study: Template switching captured roughly one uniquely barcoded TCR beta cDNA molecule per two T cells in model experiments. Using deep sequencing normalized with unique cDNA molecular identifiers, the study measured how TCR beta repertoire diversity changes with age. The donors were split into four age groups: young (average around 15 years), middle-aged (roughly 40), aged (roughly 65) and long-lived (82). Two additional independent replicas of 1 million unique cDNA reads from the same blood draw were analyzed for two donors (one aged 18 to 30 and one aged 80 or older). The research as a whole found: Observed TCR beta diversity per million T cells fell roughly linearly with age, and a significant reduction was already apparent by age about 36. Estimates of total diversity based on one million sequenced T cells were regarded as lower bounds and as underestimates. Because donor CMV infection status was unknown, age-related changes in expanded clonotypes were potentially confounded. Since profiling was done on bulk unsorted PBMCs, naive and antigen-experienced compartments could not be conclusively compared. There was a strong correlation between observed TCR beta diversity and the percentage of naive T cells measured by flow cytometry. Compared with the aged group, the long-lived group had more naive CD4+ T cells, fewer expanded clones and increased TCR diversity, suggesting age selection.

Donors were about 36 systemically healthy Caucasian individuals from Russia aged roughly 6 to 100 years. Roughly 10 milliliters of peripheral blood were drawn from each donor into EDTA-treated Vacutainer tubes. PBMCs were isolated by Ficoll-Paque density-gradient centrifugation, with at least 7 million obtained per sample. Trizol reagent was used to extract total RNA from PBMCs, with at least 6 micrograms per sample. For every donor, flow cytometry on a PBMC aliquot measured the percentage of naive CD45RAhigh/CD27high T cells. Library preparation was by 5' RACE. TCRdb records Illumina HiSeq 2500 as the sequencer. A second roughly 7 to 11 cycle PCR used a sample-barcoded 5' primer and a J-beta primer mix. A unique molecular identifier was introduced onto each TCR beta cDNA molecule by a template-switch 5' adaptor carrying 12 random nucleotides. Each sample yielded at least 3 million CDR3-containing paired-end reads. First-strand cDNA synthesis was performed from all RNA using the Mint cDNA synthesis kit, with priming by a TRBC-specific oligonucleotide. Following uracil-DNA glycosylase treatment, all cDNA underwent a first 18-cycle PCR with the universal primers M1SS and BC2_uni_R. Regarding the original processing steps: For normalization, 1 million high-quality reads, each with a distinct molecular identifier, were randomly selected from each sample. Reads with shared molecular identifiers were discarded instead of being binned into consensus sequences. MiTCR, with a Q25 quality threshold and the strictest error-elimination algorithm, was used for CDR3 identification, clonotype clustering and error correction. Lower-bound total TCR beta diversity was estimated with a nonparametric unseen species model using Euler transformation. TCRdb itself trimmed the public reads at Q25 with fastp, ran MiXCR and retained productive beta chains. Here each entry gathers all rows of one CDR3 protein and keeps the most common genes and DNA. The V and J calls reflect TCRdb's pipeline rather than the authors' work. The sample table lists about 780,000 distinct CDR3 sequences, around 25% of them with a count of one. The ten most abundant clones make up 2.5% to 3.5% of the sample.

The CDR3, from cysteine to phenylalanine, totals 15 residues. This entry keeps only the CDR3 DNA: 45 bases, framed from base 1. CDR1 and CDR2, per the germline V gene, are MDHEN and SYDVKM. The V end loses 7 bases and the J end loses 2 bases, and a stretch of 17 bases separates them. As regards this clonotype: The specificity of this receptor is unknown. Qualities for individual bases were not recorded, and no much larger clone is one base off.

A further study also used this sample, focusing on T cells of mothers and their children. Drawing on the second study: Nine systemically healthy Caucasian individuals served as donors, namely three mothers together with their six children. cDNA synthesis consumed the entire amount of extracted RNA, loaded at about 1.6 ug RNA in each 15 ul reaction. In the second PCR, the M1S primer introduced both the sample barcodes and 2-4 random nucleotides. Each mother yielded over 8.5 million TCR beta CDR3 reads and each child roughly 3 million reads. Thymic selection shapes the output of TCR recombination in a similar way in related and unrelated pairs, and inherited differences have a minor effect. Normalized repertoire overlap in related mother-child pairs was always slightly higher than in unrelated mother-child pairs, but the difference was never significant. With a sensitivity of about 100 clones per million clonotypes, no persistent microchimeric T cell clones were detected. To look for features that set related mother-child pairs apart from unrelated individuals, the researchers ran deep NGS to compare the TCR beta repertoires of mothers and children. Mothers averaged approximately 41 +/- 4 years of age and children averaged 11 +/- 4 years. After adapter ligation with NEBNext reagents, the libraries were sequenced on Illumina HiSeq 2000 with 100+100 nt paired-end reads. To avoid cross-contamination, the mother libraries and the child libraries were prepared a month apart and sequenced in separate runs. Between roughly 450,000 and 2,200,000 distinct TCR beta clonotypes were identified per donor. Naive TCR beta clonotypes were estimated from low-frequency clonotypes matched to each donor's FACS-determined naive share, without sorting.

The receptor was derived from a boy between 10 and 17 years old in good health. Material for sequencing was blood. The sequence joins TRBV28 to TRBJ1-2; TRBD1 is a possible D gene, resting on 6 matching bases. Here is the DNA: TGTGCCAGCACCAAACGTGGGACATCGAACTATGGCTACACCTTC. Translated, this gives CASTKRGTSNYGYTF.